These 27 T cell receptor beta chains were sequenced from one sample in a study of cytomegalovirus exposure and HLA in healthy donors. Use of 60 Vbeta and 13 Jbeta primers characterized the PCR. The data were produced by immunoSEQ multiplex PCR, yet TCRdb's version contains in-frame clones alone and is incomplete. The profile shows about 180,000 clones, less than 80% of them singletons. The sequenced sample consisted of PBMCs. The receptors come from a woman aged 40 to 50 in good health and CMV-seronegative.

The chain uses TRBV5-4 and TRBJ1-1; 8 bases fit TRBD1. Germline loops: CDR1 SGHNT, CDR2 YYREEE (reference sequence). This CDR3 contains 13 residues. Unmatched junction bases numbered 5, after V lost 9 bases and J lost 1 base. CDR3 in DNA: TGTGCCACCCTCAGGGGGCGGAACACTGAAGCTTTCTTT. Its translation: CATLRGRNTEAFF.

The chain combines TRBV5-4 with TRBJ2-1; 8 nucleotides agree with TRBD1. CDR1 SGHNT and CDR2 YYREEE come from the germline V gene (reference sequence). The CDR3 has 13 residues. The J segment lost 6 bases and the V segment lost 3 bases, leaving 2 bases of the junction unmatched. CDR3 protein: CASSSDRANEQFF. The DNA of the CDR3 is TGTGCCAGCAGCTCGGACAGGGCCAATGAGCAGTTCTTC.

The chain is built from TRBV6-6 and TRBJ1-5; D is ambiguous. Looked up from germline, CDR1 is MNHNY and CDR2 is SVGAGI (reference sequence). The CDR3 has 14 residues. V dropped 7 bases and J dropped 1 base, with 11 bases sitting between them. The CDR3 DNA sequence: TGTGCCAGCACTCTCTGGCGGAGCAATCAGCCCCAGCATTTT. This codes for CASTLWRSNQPQHF.

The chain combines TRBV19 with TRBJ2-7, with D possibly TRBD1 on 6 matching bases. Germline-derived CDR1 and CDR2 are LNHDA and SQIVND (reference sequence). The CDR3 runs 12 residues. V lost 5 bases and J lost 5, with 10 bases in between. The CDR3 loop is CASSSQGNEQYF. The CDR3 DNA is TGTGCCAGTAGTTCACAGGGTAACGAGCAGTACTTC.

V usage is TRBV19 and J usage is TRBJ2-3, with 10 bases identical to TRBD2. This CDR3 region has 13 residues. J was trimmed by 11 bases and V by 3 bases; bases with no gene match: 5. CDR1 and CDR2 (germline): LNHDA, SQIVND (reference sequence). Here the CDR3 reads CASSMSSGRKQYF. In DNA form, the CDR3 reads TGTGCCAGTAGTATGTCTAGCGGGAGAAAGCAGTATTTT.

The DNA for the CDR3 is TGTGCCAGTAGGATTCCGAAGGGGATGAACACTGAAGCTTTCTTT. This translates into CASRIPKGMNTEAFF. The V call is TRBV19, the J call TRBJ1-1; D perhaps matches TRBD1 (5 bases). Trimming stripped 6 bases from V and 0 bases from J, with 14 bases between. The CDR3 totals 15 residues. Germline V gives CDR1 LNHDA, CDR2 SQIVND (reference sequence).

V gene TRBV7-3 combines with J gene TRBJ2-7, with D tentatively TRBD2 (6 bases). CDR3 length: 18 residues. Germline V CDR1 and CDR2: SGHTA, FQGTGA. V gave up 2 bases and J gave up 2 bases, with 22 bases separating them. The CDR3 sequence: CASSLVSSRAGYAYEQYF. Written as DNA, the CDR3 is TGTGCCAGCAGCTTAGTGAGCAGTCGGGCGGGGTACGCCTACGAGCAGTACTTC.

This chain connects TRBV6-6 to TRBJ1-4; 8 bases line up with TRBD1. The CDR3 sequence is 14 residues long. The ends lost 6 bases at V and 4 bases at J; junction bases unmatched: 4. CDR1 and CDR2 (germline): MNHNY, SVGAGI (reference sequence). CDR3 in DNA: TGTGCCAGCAGAGGACAGGGATTTAATGAAAAACTGTTTTTT. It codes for CASRGQGFNEKLFF.

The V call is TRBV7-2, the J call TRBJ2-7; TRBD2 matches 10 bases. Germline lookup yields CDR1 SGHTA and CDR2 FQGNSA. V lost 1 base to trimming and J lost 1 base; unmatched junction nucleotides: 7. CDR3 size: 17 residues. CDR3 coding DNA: TGTGCCAGCAGCTTAGTTCCTAGCGGGAGTTATTCCTACGAGCAGTACTTC. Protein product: CASSLVPSGSYSYEQYF. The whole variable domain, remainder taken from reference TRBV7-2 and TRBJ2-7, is GAGVSQSPSNKVTEKGKDVELRCDPISGHTALYWYRQSLGQGLEFLIYFQGNSAPDKSGLPSDRFSAERTGGSVSTLTIQRTQQEDSAVYLCASSLVPSGSYSYEQYFGPGTRLTVT.

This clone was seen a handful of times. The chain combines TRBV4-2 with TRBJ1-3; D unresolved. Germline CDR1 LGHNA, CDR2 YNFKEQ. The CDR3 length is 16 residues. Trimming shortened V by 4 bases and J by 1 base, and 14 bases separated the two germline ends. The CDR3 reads CASSRSPTNSGNTIYF. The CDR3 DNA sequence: TGTGCCAGCAGCCGAAGTCCTACTAATTCTGGAAACACCATATATTTT.

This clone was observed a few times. Written as DNA, the CDR3 is TGTGCCAGCAGTGAAATGTTGACAGGGGGCGATGGCTACACCTTC. Translating it yields CASSEMLTGGDGYTF. This chain uses TRBV2 with TRBJ1-2; 10 bases agree with TRBD1. This CDR3 is built from 15 residues. V dropped 2 bases and J dropped 6; count of bases not matched to a gene: 6. Germline loops: CDR1 SNHLY, CDR2 FYNNEI.

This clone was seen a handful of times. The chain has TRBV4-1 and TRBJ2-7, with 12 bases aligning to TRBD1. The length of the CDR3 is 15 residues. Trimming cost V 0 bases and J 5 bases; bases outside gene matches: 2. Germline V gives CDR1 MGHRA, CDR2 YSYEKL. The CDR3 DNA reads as TGCGCCAGCAGCCAAGAGGGGACAGGGGGCGACGAGCAGTACTTC. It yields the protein CASSQEGTGGDEQYF.

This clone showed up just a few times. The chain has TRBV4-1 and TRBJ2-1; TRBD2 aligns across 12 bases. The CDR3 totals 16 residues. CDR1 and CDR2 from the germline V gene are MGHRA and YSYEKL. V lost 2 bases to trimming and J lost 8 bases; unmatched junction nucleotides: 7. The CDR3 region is CASSQPGTSGWYEQFF. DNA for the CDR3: TGCGCCAGCAGCCAACCCGGGACTAGCGGGTGGTATGAGCAGTTCTTC.

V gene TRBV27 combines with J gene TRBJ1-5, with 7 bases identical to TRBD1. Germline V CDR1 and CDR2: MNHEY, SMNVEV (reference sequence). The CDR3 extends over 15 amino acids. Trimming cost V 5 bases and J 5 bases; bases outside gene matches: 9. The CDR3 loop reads CASSTRDSRDQPQHF. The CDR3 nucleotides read TGTGCCAGCAGTACACGGGACAGCCGAGATCAGCCCCAGCATTTT.

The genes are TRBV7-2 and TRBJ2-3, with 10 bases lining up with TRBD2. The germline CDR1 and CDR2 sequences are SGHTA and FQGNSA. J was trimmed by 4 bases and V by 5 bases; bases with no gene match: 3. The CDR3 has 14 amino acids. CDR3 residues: CASSPAGGPDTQYF. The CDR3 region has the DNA TGTGCCAGCAGCCCAGCGGGGGGGCCAGATACGCAGTATTTT. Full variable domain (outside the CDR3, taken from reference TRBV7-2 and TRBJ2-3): GAGVSQSPSNKVTEKGKDVELRCDPISGHTALYWYRQSLGQGLEFLIYFQGNSAPDKSGLPSDRFSAERTGGSVSTLTIQRTQQEDSAVYLCASSPAGGPDTQYFGPGTRLTVL.

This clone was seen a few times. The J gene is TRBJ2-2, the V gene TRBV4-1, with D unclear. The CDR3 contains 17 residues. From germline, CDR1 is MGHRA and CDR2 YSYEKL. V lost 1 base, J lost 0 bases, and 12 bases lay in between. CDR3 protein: CASSQGLVIPNTGELFF. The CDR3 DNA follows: TGCGCCAGCAGCCAAGGCCTAGTAATACCGAACACCGGGGAGCTGTTTTTT.

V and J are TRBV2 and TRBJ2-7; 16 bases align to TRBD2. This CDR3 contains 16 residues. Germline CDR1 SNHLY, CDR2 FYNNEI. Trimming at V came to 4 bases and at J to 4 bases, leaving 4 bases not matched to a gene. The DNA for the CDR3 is TGTGCCAGCAGTGTGGCGGGACTAGCGGGAGGGTACGAGCAGTACTTC. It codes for CASSVAGLAGGYEQYF.

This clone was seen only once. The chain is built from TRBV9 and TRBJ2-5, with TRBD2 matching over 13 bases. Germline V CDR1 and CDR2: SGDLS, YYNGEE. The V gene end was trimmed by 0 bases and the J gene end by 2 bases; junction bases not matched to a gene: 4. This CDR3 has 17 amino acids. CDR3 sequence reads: CASSVATSGGTQETQYF. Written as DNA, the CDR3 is TGTGCCAGCAGCGTAGCGACTAGCGGGGGGACACAAGAGACCCAGTACTTC.

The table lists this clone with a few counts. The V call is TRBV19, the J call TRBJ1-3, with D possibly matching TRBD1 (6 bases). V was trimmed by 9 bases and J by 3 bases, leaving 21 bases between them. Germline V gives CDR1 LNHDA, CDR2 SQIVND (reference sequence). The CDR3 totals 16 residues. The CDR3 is CASHPPAGAFGNTIYF. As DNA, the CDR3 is TGTGCCAGCCACCCACCTGCAGGGGCATTTGGAAACACCATATATTTT.

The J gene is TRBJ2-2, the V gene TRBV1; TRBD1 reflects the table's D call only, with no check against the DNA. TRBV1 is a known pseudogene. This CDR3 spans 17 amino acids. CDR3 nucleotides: TGCACCAGCAGCCAAGATGGGGGCGGACCGAACACCGGGGAGCTGTTTTTT. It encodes CTSSQDGGGPNTGELFF.

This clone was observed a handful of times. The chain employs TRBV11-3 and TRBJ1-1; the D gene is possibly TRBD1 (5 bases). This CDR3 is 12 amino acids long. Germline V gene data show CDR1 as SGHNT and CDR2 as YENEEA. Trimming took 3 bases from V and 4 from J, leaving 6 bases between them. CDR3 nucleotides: TGTGCCAGCAGCTTCCAGGGCACTGAAGCTTTCTTT. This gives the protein CASSFQGTEAFF.

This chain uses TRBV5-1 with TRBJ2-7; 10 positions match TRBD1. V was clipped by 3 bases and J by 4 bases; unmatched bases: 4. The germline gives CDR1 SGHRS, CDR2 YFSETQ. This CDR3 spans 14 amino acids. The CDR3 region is CASSYADRGYEQYF. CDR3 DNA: TGCGCCAGCAGCTATGCGGACAGGGGGTACGAGCAGTACTTC. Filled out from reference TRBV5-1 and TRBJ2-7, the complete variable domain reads KAGVTQTPRYLIKTRGQQVTLSCSPISGHRSVSWYQQTPGQGLQFLFEYFSETQRNKGNFPGRFSGRQFSNSRSEMNVSTLELGDSALYLCASSYADRGYEQYFGPGTRLTVT.

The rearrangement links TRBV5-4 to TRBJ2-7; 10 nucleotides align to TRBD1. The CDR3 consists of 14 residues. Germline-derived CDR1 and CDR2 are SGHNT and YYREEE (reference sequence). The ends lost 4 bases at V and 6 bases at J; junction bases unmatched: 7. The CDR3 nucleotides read TGTGCCAGCAGCAAGGACAGGGGGGGCCGCGAGCAGTACTTC. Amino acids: CASSKDRGGREQYF.

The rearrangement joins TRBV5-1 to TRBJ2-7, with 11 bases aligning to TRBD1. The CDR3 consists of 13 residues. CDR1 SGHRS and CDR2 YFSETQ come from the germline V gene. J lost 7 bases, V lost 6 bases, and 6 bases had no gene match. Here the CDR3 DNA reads TGCGCCAGCACCGGACAGGGGGCAGGAGAGCAGTACTTC. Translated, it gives CASTGQGAGEQYF.

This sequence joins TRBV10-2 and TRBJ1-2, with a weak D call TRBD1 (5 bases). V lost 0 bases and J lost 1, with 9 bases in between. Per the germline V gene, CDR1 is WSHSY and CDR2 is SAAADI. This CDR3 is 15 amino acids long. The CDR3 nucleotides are TGCGCCAGCAGTGAGTCGACAGTATTTAACTATGGCTACACCTTC. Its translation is CASSESTVFNYGYTF.

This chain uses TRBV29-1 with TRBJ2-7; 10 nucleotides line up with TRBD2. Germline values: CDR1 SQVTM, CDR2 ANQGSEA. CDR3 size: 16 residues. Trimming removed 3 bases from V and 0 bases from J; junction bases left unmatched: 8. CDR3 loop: CSVEIAGGTSSYEQYF. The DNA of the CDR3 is TGCAGCGTTGAGATAGCGGGGGGTACCAGCTCCTACGAGCAGTACTTC.

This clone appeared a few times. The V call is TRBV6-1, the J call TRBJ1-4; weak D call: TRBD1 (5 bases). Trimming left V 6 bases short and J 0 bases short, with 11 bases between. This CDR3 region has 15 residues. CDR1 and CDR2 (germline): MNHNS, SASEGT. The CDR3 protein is CASRFGGATNEKLFF. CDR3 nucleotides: TGTGCCAGCAGGTTCGGAGGGGCAACTAATGAAAAACTGTTTTTT.